These 13 T cell receptor beta chains came from one sample sequenced in a study of shared clonotypes between healthy human individuals. Naive CD8 cells were CD45RO-negative, positively selected for CCR7, excluding terminally differentiated effector memory CD45RA+ cells. This table comes from immunoSEQ multiplex PCR, and its TCRdb copy is limited to in-frame clones, with some not included. The sample has about 2 million clones, about 95% seen once. Material for sequencing was naive CD8+ T cells sorted from blood. The receptors were gathered from a man aged 18-30 years in good health.

V usage is TRBV5-1 and J usage is TRBJ2-7; no clear D. The CDR3 has 14 residues. From germline, CDR1 is SGHRS and CDR2 YFSETQ. Deletions cut 0 bases from V and 5 bases from J, with 12 bases between. CDR3 nucleotide sequence: TGCGCCAGCAGCTTGGACAGCCCTTTGGACGAGCAGTACTTC. It codes for CASSLDSPLDEQYF.

The chain combines TRBV9 with TRBJ1-4; TRBD1 aligns across 7 bases. Looked up from germline, CDR1 is SGDLS and CDR2 is YYNGEE. This CDR3 region has 14 residues. V lost 3 bases and J lost 8; bases outside the gene matches: 7. This CDR3 is CASSDGTVNEKLFF. The CDR3 coding sequence is TGTGCCAGCAGCGACGGGACAGTTAACGAAAAACTGTTTTTT.

The chain has TRBV29-1 and TRBJ2-1; D possibly corresponds to TRBD1 (5 bases). This CDR3 has 13 residues. Germline values: CDR1 SQVTM, CDR2 ANQGSEA. With 2 bases removed from V and 5 bases from J, the gap between germline ends came to 10 bases. In DNA, the CDR3 is TGCAGCGTTGAAAGGCAGGGCCACAATGAGCAGTTCTTC. Its translation: CSVERQGHNEQFF.

A few counts support this clone. This sequence joins TRBV27 and TRBJ2-1; 8 positions match TRBD2. After removal of 6 bases from V and 6 bases from J, the junction contained 7 bases not matched to a gene. The germline CDR1 and CDR2 sequences are MNHEY and SMNVEV (reference sequence). The CDR3 loop spans 14 amino acids. In DNA, the CDR3 is TGTGCCAGCAGGAGCGGGAGCCCAATCAATGAGCAGTTCTTC. Translation: CASRSGSPINEQFF.

The chain recombines TRBV11-2 with TRBJ2-7; D is possibly TRBD1 or TRBD2 (6 bases each). The V gene's germline CDR1 is SGHAT and CDR2 FQNNGV. The CDR3 has 17 amino acids. V was cut by 0 bases and J by 3 bases, with 18 bases left in between. CDR3 bases: TGTGCCAGCAGCTTAGATGGTTGGGGGGCGGCCTACTACGAGCAGTACTTC. This codes for CASSLDGWGAAYYEQYF.

V gene TRBV4-3 combines with J gene TRBJ2-2; D is ambiguous. Trimming cost V 0 bases and J 5 bases, with 10 bases left between them. Germline V lookup: CDR1 LGHNA, CDR2 YSLEER. The CDR3 totals 15 residues. The CDR3 loop is CASSQDRAGTGELFF. CDR3 sequence (DNA): TGCGCCAGCAGCCAAGATCGGGCCGGGACCGGGGAGCTGTTTTTT.

The chain joins TRBV9 to TRBJ2-3; D not resolved. The CDR3 extends over 14 amino acids. Trimming shortened V by 0 bases and J by 6 bases, and 11 bases separated the two germline ends. The V gene's germline CDR1 is SGDLS and CDR2 YYNGEE. CDR3 sequence: CASSVDTQRDTQYF. CDR3 nucleotide sequence: TGTGCCAGCAGCGTAGATACTCAACGGGATACGCAGTATTTT.

The chain recombines TRBV18 with TRBJ2-7, with 12 bases aligning to TRBD1. The junction had 10 bases not matched to a gene; V was cut back by 1 base and J by 6 bases. The CDR3 loop spans 17 amino acids. Germline CDR1 KGHSH, CDR2 LQKENI. The CDR3: CASSPQGTGGPDGEQYF. CDR3 sequence (DNA): TGTGCCAGCTCACCACAGGGGACAGGGGGCCCGGACGGCGAGCAGTACTTC.

The chain uses TRBV9 and TRBJ2-3; the D gene could be TRBD1 or TRBD2 (5 bases each). Germline V gene data show CDR1 as SGDLS and CDR2 as YYNGEE. This CDR3 is built from 14 residues. Trimming left V 4 bases short and J 0 bases short, with 9 bases between. The CDR3 DNA is TGTGCCAGCAGCACCCGGGACAGCACAGATACGCAGTATTTT. This codes for CASSTRDSTDTQYF.

The chain employs TRBV2 and TRBJ1-2; D uncertain. V was clipped by 1 base and J by 0 bases, with 12 bases between them. CDR1 SNHLY and CDR2 FYNNEI come from the germline V gene. The CDR3 loop spans 16 amino acids. CDR3 amino acids: CASSEEGGGANYGYTF. The CDR3 coding sequence is TGTGCCAGCAGTGAAGAGGGAGGCGGAGCTAACTATGGCTACACCTTC.

The V and J genes are TRBV19 and TRBJ2-7; possibly TRBD1 for D (6 bases). Germline-derived CDR1 and CDR2 are LNHDA and SQIVND (reference sequence). The CDR3 sequence is 14 residues long. V dropped 2 bases and J dropped 2 bases, with 10 bases sitting between them. The DNA of the CDR3 is TGTGCCAGTAGTATAACAGGGAACGCCTACGAGCAGTACTTC. Translating it yields CASSITGNAYEQYF. The whole variable domain, filled in from reference TRBV19 and TRBJ2-7, reads DGGITQSPKYLFRKEGQNVTLSCEQNLNHDAMYWYRQDPGQGLRLIYYSQIVNDFQKGDIAEGYSVSREKKESFPLTVTSAQKNPTAFYLCASSITGNAYEQYFGPGTRLTVT.

The rearrangement uses TRBV6-5 and TRBJ2-3, with 9 bases lining up with TRBD1. Germline V lookup: CDR1 MNHEY, CDR2 SVGAGI. This CDR3 has 13 amino acids. Germline trimming cut 9 bases from V and 4 bases from J; bases unmatched to any gene: 5. The CDR3: CASGQGSADTQYF. The DNA for the CDR3 is TGTGCCAGTGGACAGGGGAGCGCAGATACGCAGTATTTT.

This chain links TRBV11-2 with TRBJ2-1; 9 nucleotides align to TRBD2. The junction had 3 bases not matched to a gene; V was cut back by 1 base and J by 5 bases. Germline lookup yields CDR1 SGHAT and CDR2 FQNNGV. The CDR3 length is 15 residues. This CDR3 is CASSLASGVNNEQFF. The DNA for the CDR3 is TGTGCCAGCAGCTTAGCTAGCGGGGTAAACAATGAGCAGTTCTTC. The full variable domain, rest sourced from reference TRBV11-2 and TRBJ2-1, is EAGVAQSPRYKIIEKRQSVAFWCNPISGHATLYWYQQILGQGPKLLIQFQNNGVVDDSQLPKDRFSAERLKGVDSTLKIQPAKLEDSAVYLCASSLASGVNNEQFFGPGTRLTVL.